These 3 T cell receptor beta chains came from one sample sequenced in a study of T cells in Graves' hyperthyroidism and ophthalmopathy. Authors of the study amplified TCR beta CDR3 regions from RNA transcripts. With the HTBI primer set, the TCR CDR3 went through a first round of RT-PCR. TCRdb recomputed calls from the multiplex PCR reads with MiXCR, one row per CDR3 protein. The table records roughly 350,000 distinct CDR3 sequences, 12% to 15% of them present only once. The sample was blood. These receptors were collected from a middle-aged woman with Graves' ophthalmopathy.

This clonotype was counted ten times or more. This chain connects TRBV12-3 or TRBV12-4 to TRBJ2-7, with D tentatively TRBD1 (5 bases). The CDR3 has 11 residues. V lost 3 bases and J 6 bases, leaving 6 bases between the germline ends. CDR3 loop: CASSLTAEQYF. CDR3 DNA: TGTGCCAGCAGTTTGACAGCCGAGCAGTACTTC.

In regard to this clonotype: This CDR3 fails to terminate in the conserved phenylalanine or tryptophan, so it likely reflects a read error. CDR3 bases: TGTGCCAGCAGCTGGTGGCATGTTGGCCAGGACACTGAAGCTTTCTCT. It codes for CASSWWHVGQDTEAFS. The rearrangement joins TRBV28 to TRBJ1-1; D uncertain. The CDR3 is 16 residues long. Trimming shortened V by 6 bases and J by 3 bases, and 20 bases separated the two germline ends. Germline V CDR1 and CDR2: MDHEN, SYDVKM.

This clonotype was detected many times. The rearrangement uses TRBV9 and TRBJ1-5; D is unresolved. The germline V gene encodes CDR1 SGDLS and CDR2 YYNGEE. This CDR3 comprises 13 residues. V shed 2 bases and J shed 6 bases, with 9 bases lying between them. CDR3 region: CASSVDGSQPQHF. In DNA, the CDR3 is TGTGCCAGCAGCGTTGACGGAAGTCAGCCCCAGCATTTT.